This TCR beta chain was documented in a study of T cells in Graves' hyperthyroidism and ophthalmopathy. The overall study: The authors collected peripheral blood at initial diagnosis, before any treatment. Study results and caveats: Among clonotypes expanded in thyroid above 0.001, most were also found in blood.

The CDR3 covers 12 residues. Turning to this clonotype: The antigen is undetermined. This sequence may be a read error, since a much larger clone differs from it by one base.

The PBMCs were sourced from fresh peripheral blood (approximately 9 ml). RNA transcripts gave rise to amplified TCR beta CDR3 regions. The HTBI set primed first-round TCR CDR3 RT-PCR. TCRdb fed the multiplex PCR reads into MiXCR, producing one record per CDR3 protein. The sample lists about 410,000 distinct CDR3 sequences; roughly 15% were seen once. The sample was blood. This chain uses TRBV12-3 or TRBV12-4 with TRBJ2-5; D remains unclear. This clonotype was obtained from a young woman with Graves' ophthalmopathy. The CDR3 is CTSSLSLKTQYF. The DNA for the CDR3 is TGTACCAGCAGTTTATCCCTGAAGACCCAGTACTTC.